What follows describes a single T cell receptor (beta chain). The sample originates from a study of blood T cell repertoires in COVID-19. Turning to the study itself: Researchers got acute and convalescent COVID-19 samples from the United States, Italy and Spain. From T cells, B-cell-depleted T cells, or PBMCs came the material, which was cDNA or gDNA.

Seattle cases were enrolled at active infection and followed longitudinally. Only in-frame clones appear in the TCRdb table, and some are missing; sequencing was by immunoSEQ multiplex PCR. The sample lists 450,000 or so clones, approximately 90% occurring once. Looked up from germline, CDR1 is KGHDR and CDR2 is SFDVKD. The V end was cut by 6 bases, the J end by 5 bases, with 12 bases between. The length of the CDR3 is 13 residues. The rearrangement joins TRBV24-1 to TRBJ2-5, with D hard to call. This clonotype was sampled from a man between 18 and 35 years old with COVID-19, enrolled during active disease. The specimen sequenced was peripheral blood. The CDR3 sequence is CATSRASFETQYF. The CDR3, as DNA: TGTGCCACCAGTAGAGCCTCTTTTGAGACCCAGTACTTC.